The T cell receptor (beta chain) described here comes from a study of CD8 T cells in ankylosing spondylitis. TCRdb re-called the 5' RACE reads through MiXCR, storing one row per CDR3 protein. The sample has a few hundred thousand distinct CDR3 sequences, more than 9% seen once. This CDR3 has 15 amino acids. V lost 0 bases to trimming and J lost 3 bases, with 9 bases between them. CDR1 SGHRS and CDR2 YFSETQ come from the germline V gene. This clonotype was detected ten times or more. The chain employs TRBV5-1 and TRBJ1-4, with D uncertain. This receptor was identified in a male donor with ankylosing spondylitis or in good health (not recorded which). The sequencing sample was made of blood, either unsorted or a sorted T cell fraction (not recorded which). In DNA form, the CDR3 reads TGCGCCAGCAGCTTGGGACGGGGAGCTAATGAAAAACTGTTTTTT. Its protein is CASSLGRGANEKLFF.